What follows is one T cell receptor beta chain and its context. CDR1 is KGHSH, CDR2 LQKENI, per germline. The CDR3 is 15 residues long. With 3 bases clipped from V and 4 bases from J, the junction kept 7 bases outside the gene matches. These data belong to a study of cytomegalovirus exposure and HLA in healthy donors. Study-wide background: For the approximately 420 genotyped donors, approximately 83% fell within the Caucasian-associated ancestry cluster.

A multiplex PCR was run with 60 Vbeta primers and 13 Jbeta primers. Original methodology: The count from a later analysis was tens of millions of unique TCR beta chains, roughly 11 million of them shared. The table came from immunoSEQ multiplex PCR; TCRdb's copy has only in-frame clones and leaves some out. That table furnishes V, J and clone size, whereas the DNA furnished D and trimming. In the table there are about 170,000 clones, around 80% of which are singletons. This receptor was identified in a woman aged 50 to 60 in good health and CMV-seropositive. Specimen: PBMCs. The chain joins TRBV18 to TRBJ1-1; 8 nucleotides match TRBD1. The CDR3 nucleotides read TGTGCCAGCTCACCTGGACAGGGCTTGAGCACTGAAGCTTTCTTT. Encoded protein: CASSPGQGLSTEAFF.